This TCR beta chain was found in a study of regulatory T cells in long-lasting Graves disease. Time point given: persistent/refractory GD, antithyroid drugs over 5 years with positive TRAb. With RNA extracted from PBMCs as input, the TCR library was made. Germline-derived CDR1 and CDR2 are SEHNR and FQNEAQ (reference sequence). This CDR3 has 11 residues. The ends were cut back, 5 bases at V and 5 bases at J, with 6 bases in the middle. HTBI primers from iRepertoire and Arm-PCR of CDR3 regions yielded the TCR beta libraries. Via MiXCR, TCRdb re-called the multiplex PCR reads, giving one row per CDR3 protein. Of roughly 450,000 distinct CDR3 sequences listed, about 20% are singletons. This clonotype has just a few counts.

The chain has TRBV7-9 and TRBJ1-1; D gene unclear. Material: peripheral blood mononuclear cells (PBMCs), obtained when the disease was refractory, from a patient treated with antithyroid drugs. The source of this sequence is a female donor with Graves disease. The CDR3 region is CASSAPTEAFF. CDR3 coding DNA: TGTGCCAGCAGCGCCCCAACTGAAGCTTTCTTT.